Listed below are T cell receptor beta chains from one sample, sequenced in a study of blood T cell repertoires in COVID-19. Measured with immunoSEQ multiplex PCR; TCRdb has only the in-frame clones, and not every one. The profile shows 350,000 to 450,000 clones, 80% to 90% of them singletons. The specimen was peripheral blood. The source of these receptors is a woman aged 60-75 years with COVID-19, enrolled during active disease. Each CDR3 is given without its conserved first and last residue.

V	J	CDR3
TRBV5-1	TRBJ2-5	ASSRQGGETQY
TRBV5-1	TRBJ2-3	ASSLYGVTDTQY
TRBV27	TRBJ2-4	ASRSAGGVVNIQY
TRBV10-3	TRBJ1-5	AISESGHQPQH
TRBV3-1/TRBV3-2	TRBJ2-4	ASSLGTRGNIQY
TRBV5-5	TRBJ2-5	ASSLDSGGLQGETQY
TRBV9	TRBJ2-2	ASSARGAPNTGELF
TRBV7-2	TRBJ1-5	ASSPPRGADTLGQPQH
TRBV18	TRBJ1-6	ASSGAPGFNSPLH
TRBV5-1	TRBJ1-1	ASSFGQAEATEAF
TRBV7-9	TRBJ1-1	ASSPRGGLNTEAF
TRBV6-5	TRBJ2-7	ASSYLSTGGEQY
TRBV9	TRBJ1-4	ASGRQGSKLF
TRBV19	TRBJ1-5	ASSVRELGNQPQH
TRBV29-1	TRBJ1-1	SVSRGKNTEAF
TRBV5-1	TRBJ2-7	ASSVAPGTQGTYEQY
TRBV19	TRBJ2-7	ARGAGEQY
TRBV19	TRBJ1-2	ASSRDRGAYGYT
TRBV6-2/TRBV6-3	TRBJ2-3	ASSYTRPLSTDTQY
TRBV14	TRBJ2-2	ASSHPGQGGTGELF
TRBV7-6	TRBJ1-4	ASSSQQGLIANEKLF
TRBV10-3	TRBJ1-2	AIMTPDSDYGYT
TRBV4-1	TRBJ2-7	ASSQRSSGQGSIYEQY
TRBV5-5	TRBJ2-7	ASSVGQGAYEQY
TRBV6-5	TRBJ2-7	ASTPGGAYEQY
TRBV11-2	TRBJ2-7	ASSAAARDYEQY
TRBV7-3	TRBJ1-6	ASSLSGRGNSPLH
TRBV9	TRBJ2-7	ASSPGGGGKSYEQY
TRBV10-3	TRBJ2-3	AISDRGSTDTQY
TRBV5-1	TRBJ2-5	ASSLALIGLAGAGETQY
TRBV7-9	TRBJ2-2	ASSLDNGALNTGELF
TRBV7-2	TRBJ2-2	ASSSSLAGELF
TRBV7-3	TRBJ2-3	ASSLGGAKDTQY
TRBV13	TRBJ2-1	ASSSPGTGRNEQF
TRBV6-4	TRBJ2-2	ASSPGDTGELF
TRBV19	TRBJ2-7	ASSIRGSEQY
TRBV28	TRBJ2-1	ASSSAGGRYNEQF
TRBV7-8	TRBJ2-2	ASSLVASGGTNTGELF